What follows are 24 T cell receptor beta chains derived from one specimen sequenced in a study of cytomegalovirus exposure and HLA in healthy donors. PCR amplification relied on 60 Vbeta primers (plus 13 Jbeta primers). Produced via immunoSEQ multiplex PCR; TCRdb's table is partial and in-frame only. The sample lists 210,000 or so clones, about 80% occurring once. The sample was PBMCs. The receptors were sampled from a woman aged 40 to 50 in good health and CMV-seronegative.

The V call is TRBV7-2, the J call TRBJ1-6, with D uncertain. Per the germline V gene, CDR1 is SGHTA and CDR2 is FQGNSA. CDR3 length: 14 amino acids. Between the trimmed V and J ends, which lost 5 bases and 9 bases, there was a span of 14 bases. The CDR3 bases are TGTGCCAGCAGCCCCGGGATCACGGGTTCACCCCTCCACTTT. The encoded protein is CASSPGITGSPLHF.

This chain connects TRBV18 to TRBJ1-1; maybe TRBD1 (6 bases). The CDR3 covers 16 residues. Germline V lookup: CDR1 KGHSH, CDR2 LQKENI. V lost 0 bases, J lost 0 bases, and 11 bases lay in between. The CDR3 sequence is CASSPPGGLVNTEAFF. Written as DNA, the CDR3 is TGTGCCAGCTCACCACCGGGGGGGCTGGTGAACACTGAAGCTTTCTTT.

This clone was found once. The V call is TRBV18, the J call TRBJ2-5; 8 bases line up with TRBD2. Trimming cost V 5 bases and J 4 bases; bases outside gene matches: 3. The CDR3 sequence is 13 residues long. Looked up from germline, CDR1 is KGHSH and CDR2 is LQKENI. CDR3 DNA: TGTGCCAGCTCAACGCTAGCGGGAGAGACCCAGTACTTC. Amino acids: CASSTLAGETQYF.

The chain employs TRBV25-1 and TRBJ2-7; the match to TRBD2 covers 8 bases. The CDR3 sequence is 15 residues long. Germline V gene data show CDR1 as MGHDK and CDR2 as SYGVNS. V dropped 1 base and J dropped 8; count of bases not matched to a gene: 10. The CDR3 loop reads CASSESLGGAVKQYF. The CDR3 DNA reads as TGTGCCAGCAGTGAATCCCTCGGGGGGGCGGTGAAGCAGTACTTC.

This chain connects TRBV7-2 to TRBJ2-7, with D possibly TRBD1 on 6 matching bases. The CDR3 is made up of 12 amino acids. Germline V CDR1 and CDR2: SGHTA, FQGNSA. Trimming left V 5 bases short and J 5 bases short, with 10 bases between. The CDR3 coding sequence is TGTGCCAGCAGCGATAACAGGGACGAGCAGTACTTC. This translates into CASSDNRDEQYF.

V gene TRBV6-1 combines with J gene TRBJ2-1, with D maybe TRBD1 (5 bases). Per germline, CDR1 MNHNS and CDR2 SASEGT. The CDR3 runs to 17 residues. Trimming cost V 2 bases and J 2 bases, with 16 bases left between them. The CDR3: CASSERAGPLTYNEQFF. CDR3 coding DNA: TGTGCCAGCAGTGAACGAGCAGGGCCCCTAACCTACAATGAGCAGTTCTTC.

This chain joins TRBV27 and TRBJ2-3; D gene ambiguous. This CDR3 contains 13 residues. V lost 0 bases to trimming and J lost 2 bases, with 3 bases between them. Germline values: CDR1 MNHEY, CDR2 SMNVEV (reference sequence). The CDR3 sequence is CASSLSFTDTQYF. The CDR3 coding sequence is TGTGCCAGCAGTTTATCCTTCACAGATACGCAGTATTTT.

The rearrangement links TRBV6-5 to TRBJ2-1; 8 bases are a match to TRBD1. Unmatched junction bases numbered 9, after V lost 7 bases and J lost 4 bases. Germline V lookup: CDR1 MNHEY, CDR2 SVGAGI. The CDR3 contains 15 residues. CDR3 region: CASNPGGRRYNEQFF. The DNA of the CDR3 is TGTGCCAGCAACCCAGGGGGCCGACGGTACAATGAGCAGTTCTTC.

This clone appeared once. The chain uses TRBV11-2 and TRBJ2-3; D gene unclear. CDR1 and CDR2 (germline): SGHAT, FQNNGV. There are 13 residues in the CDR3. Trimming left V 11 bases short and J 4 bases short, with 16 bases between. CDR3 in DNA: TGTGCCGGCACTTTCCCAGGTGCAGATACGCAGTATTTT. Translation gives CAGTFPGADTQYF.

The rearrangement uses TRBV27 and TRBJ2-5; 9 nucleotides agree with TRBD1. The J call may be incorrect, as the DNA end agrees better with TRBJ2-7. CDR3 length: 18 residues. The germline V gene encodes CDR1 MNHEY and CDR2 SMNVEV (reference sequence). CDR3 region: CASSPVITGTGKSYEQYF. Written as DNA, the CDR3 is TGTGCCAGCAGTCCAGTGATTACCGGGACAGGGAAATCCTACGAGCAGTACTTC.

The rearrangement links TRBV2 to TRBJ2-4, with a possible D match to TRBD2 (6 bases). This CDR3 has 14 amino acids. Per the germline V gene, CDR1 is SNHLY and CDR2 is FYNNEI. Trimming removed 8 bases from V and 15 bases from J, with 26 bases in between. In DNA form, the CDR3 reads TGTGCCAGCGAGAGCCGTGCGGGAACCATGGGTTGGTACTTC. Amino acid sequence: CASESRAGTMGWYF.

This chain joins TRBV2 and TRBJ1-2, with unresolved D. The CDR3 contains 13 residues. CDR1 is SNHLY, CDR2 FYNNEI, per germline. The V and J ends lost 0 bases and 8 bases respectively, with 10 bases between them. CDR3: CASSEAPSGGYTF. As DNA, the CDR3 is TGTGCCAGCAGTGAAGCCCCGAGCGGCGGCTACACCTTC.

This chain connects TRBV9 to TRBJ1-2; D is possibly TRBD1 (6 bases). Trimming pared 4 bases from V and 6 bases from J, leaving 19 bases between. Germline loops: CDR1 SGDLS, CDR2 YYNGEE. The CDR3 has 15 amino acids. The CDR3 loop is CASSPRGIPIDGYTF. The DNA for the CDR3 is TGTGCCAGCAGCCCAAGGGGGATACCTATCGATGGCTACACCTTC. The entire variable domain, with the rest obtained from reference TRBV9 and TRBJ1-2, is as follows: DSGVTQTPKHLITATGQRVTLRCSPRSGDLSVYWYQQSLDQGLQFLIQYYNGEERAKGNILERFSAQQFPDLHSELNLSSLELGDSALYFCASSPRGIPIDGYTFGSGTRLTVV.

Remarks on this clone: The junction departs from germline at one end; a sequencing error may be responsible. This chain uses TRBV7-9 with TRBJ2-7; 7 bases fit TRBD1. Germline lookup yields CDR1 SEHNR and CDR2 FQNEAQ (reference sequence). The CDR3 loop spans 16 amino acids. CDR3 sequence: CSSSLPRDSNSYEQYF. DNA for the CDR3: TGTTCCAGCAGCTTACCAAGGGACAGCAATTCCTACGAGCAGTACTTC.

This chain connects TRBV27 to TRBJ2-6, with 8 bases fitting TRBD1. The CDR3 is 16 amino acids. V shed 5 bases and J 4 bases; nucleotides not matched to a gene: 7. Germline loops: CDR1 MNHEY, CDR2 SMNVEV (reference sequence). This CDR3 reads CASSQMTGVGANVLTF. CDR3 in DNA: TGTGCCAGCAGTCAAATGACAGGGGTCGGGGCCAACGTCCTGACTTTC.

Here the CDR3 DNA reads TGTGCCACCAGCAGCGGGGGTTTAGGCTCTGAAGCTTTCTTT. Its protein product is CATSSGGLGSEAFF. The V and J genes are TRBV15 and TRBJ1-1; a weak D match, TRBD1 (5 bases). CDR1 and CDR2 from the germline V gene are LNHNV and YYDKDF (reference sequence). The CDR3 spans 14 residues. Trimming pared 3 bases from V and 6 bases from J, leaving 14 bases between.

This sequence joins TRBV19 and TRBJ2-3; TRBD1 agrees at 7 bases. Losses at the gene ends were 10 bases for V and 4 bases for J; bases not matched to a gene: 8. CDR1 is LNHDA, CDR2 SQIVND, per germline (reference sequence). The CDR3 has 13 amino acids. The CDR3: CATSTGPPDTQYF. The CDR3, as DNA: TGTGCCACCTCGACAGGGCCCCCAGATACGCAGTATTTT.

V is TRBV30 and J is TRBJ2-1, with 15 nucleotides matching TRBD2. Per the germline V gene, CDR1 is GTSNPN and CDR2 is SVGIG (reference sequence). V shed 8 bases, J shed 11 bases, and the junction held 7 bases outside the gene matches. The CDR3 runs 13 residues. The chain's CDR3 is CAGGLAGGPKQFF. In nucleotides, the CDR3 is TGTGCCGGCGGACTAGCGGGGGGGCCTAAGCAGTTCTTC.

V is TRBV18 and J is TRBJ2-2, with 8 bases aligning to TRBD1. This CDR3 has 15 residues. J was trimmed by 3 bases and V by 5 bases; bases with no gene match: 5. Germline CDR1 KGHSH, CDR2 LQKENI. The CDR3 is CASSTGQGYTGELFF. The CDR3 DNA sequence: TGTGCCAGCTCAACTGGACAGGGCTACACCGGGGAGCTGTTTTTT. The whole variable domain, remainder taken from reference TRBV18 and TRBJ2-2, is NAGVMQNPRHLVRRRGQEARLRCSPMKGHSHVYWYRQLPEEGLKFMVYLQKENIIDESGMPKERFSAEFPKEGPSILRIQQVVRGDSAAYFCASSTGQGYTGELFFGEGSRLTVL.

The chain joins TRBV11-3 to TRBJ1-2; D gene ambiguous. This CDR3 has 15 amino acids. The germline CDR1 and CDR2 sequences are SGHNT and YENEEA. Trimming stripped 1 base from V and 8 bases from J, with 17 bases between. The chain's CDR3 is CASSLASDHWRGYTF. The CDR3 DNA is TGTGCCAGCAGCTTAGCGTCTGATCATTGGAGAGGCTACACCTTC.

V is TRBV19 and J is TRBJ1-1, with a tentative D call TRBD1 (5 bases). This CDR3 comprises 13 residues. Germline V lookup: CDR1 LNHDA, CDR2 SQIVND (reference sequence). Trimming cost V 4 bases and J 7 bases, with 13 bases left between them. As DNA, the CDR3 is TGTGCCAGTAGTACAAGACAGTCTTATGAAGCTTTCTTT. Encoded protein: CASSTRQSYEAFF.

The chain recombines TRBV5-4 with TRBJ2-3, with 7 bases aligning to TRBD2. The germline CDR1 and CDR2 sequences are SGHNT and YYREEE (reference sequence). V shed 0 bases and J 4 bases; nucleotides not matched to a gene: 8. This CDR3 is built from 16 residues. CDR3 coding DNA: TGTGCCAGCAGCTTGGGGAGTAGTGGGGGGGCAGATACGCAGTATTTT. Protein: CASSLGSSGGADTQYF.

This chain uses TRBV5-1 with TRBJ1-4; D perhaps matches TRBD1 (5 bases). The CDR3 extends over 15 amino acids. The V end was cut by 0 bases, the J end by 3 bases, with 9 bases between. CDR1 and CDR2 from the germline V gene are SGHRS and YFSETQ. As DNA, the CDR3 is TGCGCCAGCAGCTTGGCCGTGGGGCCTAATGAAAAACTGTTTTTT. Its protein is CASSLAVGPNEKLFF.

This chain connects TRBV7-9 to TRBJ2-2; D is uncertain. The CDR3 is 15 residues long. The germline V gene encodes CDR1 SEHNR and CDR2 FQNEAQ (reference sequence). Deletions cut 2 bases from V and 0 bases from J, with 7 bases between. Here the CDR3 reads CASSLSSANTGELFF. The CDR3 nucleotides are TGTGCCAGCAGCTTATCCAGCGCGAACACCGGGGAGCTGTTTTTT. The full variable domain, completed using reference TRBV7-9 and TRBJ2-2, is DTGVSQNPRHKITKRGQNVTFRCDPISEHNRLYWYRQTLGQGPEFLTYFQNEAQLEKSRLLSDRFSAERPKGSFSTLEIQRTEQGDSAMYLCASSLSSANTGELFFGEGSRLTVL.